This T cell receptor beta chain is from a study of T cell repertoires in cytomegalovirus infection (dated by TCRdb to the late 2010s). A note on the overall study: Recently identified HLA-C-restricted CMV epitopes, whose presentation resists viral immunomodulation, were targeted by peptide stimulations together with well-studied HLA-B-restricted epitopes. Donor HLA type was relevant to the analysis, because carriage of CMV infection together with the matching HLA type was indicated by public TCR beta signatures.

CDR1 and CDR2 were assigned from the germline V gene as SGHTA and FQGNSA. For this chain, trimming is 5 bases at the V end and 2 bases at the J end, and the number of junction bases without a gene match is 4. From the cysteine up to the phenylalanine, the CDR3 has a length of 14 residues. Only the CDR3 part of the read is kept: 42 bases, read in frame from the first base. Reading the label with the study, this specimen's treatment or condition is: in vitro stimulation with specific CMV peptide epitopes to enrich CMV-specific T cells. The research as a whole found: In both this cohort and an independent cohort of 300 to 450 donors, the cumulative frequency of public TCR beta family members distinguished carriers of CMV infection plus the relevant HLA type. In the ex vivo response, HLA-C-restricted CMV-specific TCR beta clonotypes were dominant, and in two of eight donors the single most frequent clonotype came from this HLA-C-restricted group.

This clonotype was seen repeatedly, ten times or more. The target of this receptor is not known. Base qualities are not recorded, but no much larger clone differs from it by a single base. The listed sequencing device is Illumina HiSeq 1500. The public reads were reanalyzed by TCRdb: fastp trimming at Q25, MiXCR alignment, in-frame beta chains only. Rows merge per CDR3 protein into single entries with the most common DNA and genes. This sample holds about 360,000 distinct CDR3 sequences; nearly 35% were observed only once. About 13% of the sample goes to the ten largest clones. The sample here was cultured PBMCs, taken from culture after CMV antigen stimulation. Recombination connected TRBV7-2 to TRBJ2-5, and TRBD1 matches 8 of the central bases. This receptor was identified in a human donor in good health (CMV status not recorded). Some clones in this sample may be carry-over from other donors' samples. The DNA sequence follows: TGTGCCAGCAGCCTTGGACAGGGTCAAGAGACCCAGTACTTC. It is translated as CASSLGQGQETQYF.